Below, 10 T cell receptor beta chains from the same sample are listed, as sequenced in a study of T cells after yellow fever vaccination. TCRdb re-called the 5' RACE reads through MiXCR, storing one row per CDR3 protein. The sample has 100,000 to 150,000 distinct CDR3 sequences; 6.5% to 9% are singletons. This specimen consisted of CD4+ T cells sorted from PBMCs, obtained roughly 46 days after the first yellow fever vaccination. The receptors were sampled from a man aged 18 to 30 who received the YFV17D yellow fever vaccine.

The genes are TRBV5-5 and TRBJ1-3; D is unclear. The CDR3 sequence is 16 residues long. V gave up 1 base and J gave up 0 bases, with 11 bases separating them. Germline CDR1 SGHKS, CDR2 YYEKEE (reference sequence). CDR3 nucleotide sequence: TGTGCCAGCAGCTTGTCCCCGGGGTCCTCTGGAAACACCATATATTTT. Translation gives CASSLSPGSSGNTIYF.

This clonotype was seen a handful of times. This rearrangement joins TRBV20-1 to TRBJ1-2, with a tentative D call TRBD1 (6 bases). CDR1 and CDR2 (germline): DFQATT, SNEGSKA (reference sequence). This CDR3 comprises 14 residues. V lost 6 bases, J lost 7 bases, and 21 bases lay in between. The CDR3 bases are TGCAGTGCGCAGCCTTTAACAGGGCAGGTTGGCTACACCTTC. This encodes CSAQPLTGQVGYTF.

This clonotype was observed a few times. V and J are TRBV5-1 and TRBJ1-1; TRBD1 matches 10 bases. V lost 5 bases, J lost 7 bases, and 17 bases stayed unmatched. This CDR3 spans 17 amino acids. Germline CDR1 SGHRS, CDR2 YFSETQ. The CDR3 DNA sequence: TGCGCCAGCAGTCCCGACAGGGGGCTCCGGTACGTCGGTGAAGCTTTCTTT. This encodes CASSPDRGLRYVGEAFF.

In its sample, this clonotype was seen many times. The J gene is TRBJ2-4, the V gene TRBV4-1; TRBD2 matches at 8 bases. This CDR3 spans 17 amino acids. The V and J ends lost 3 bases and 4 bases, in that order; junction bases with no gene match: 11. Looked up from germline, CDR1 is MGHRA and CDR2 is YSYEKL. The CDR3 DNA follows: TGCGCCAGCAGCCAGCCTGGGGCGGGGGGACGAAAAAACATTCAGTACTTC. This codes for CASSQPGAGGRKNIQYF.

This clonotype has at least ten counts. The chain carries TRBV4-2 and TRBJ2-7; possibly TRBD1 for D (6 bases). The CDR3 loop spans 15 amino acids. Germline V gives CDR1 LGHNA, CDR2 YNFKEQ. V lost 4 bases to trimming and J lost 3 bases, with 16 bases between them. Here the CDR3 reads CASSPAAGQHYEQYF. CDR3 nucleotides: TGTGCCAGCAGCCCGGCAGCAGGACAGCACTACGAGCAGTACTTC.

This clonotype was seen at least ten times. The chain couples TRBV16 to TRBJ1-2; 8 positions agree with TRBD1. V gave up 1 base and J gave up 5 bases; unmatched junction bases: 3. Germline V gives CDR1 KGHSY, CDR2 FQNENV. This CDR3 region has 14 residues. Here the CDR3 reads CASSQFGQGYGYTF. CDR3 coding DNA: TGTGCCAGCAGCCAATTTGGACAGGGATATGGCTACACCTTC.

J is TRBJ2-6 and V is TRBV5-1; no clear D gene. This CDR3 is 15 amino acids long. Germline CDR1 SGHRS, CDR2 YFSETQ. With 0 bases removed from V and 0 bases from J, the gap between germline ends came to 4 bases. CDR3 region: CASSLGSSGANVLTF. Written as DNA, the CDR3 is TGCGCCAGCAGCTTGGGGTCCTCTGGGGCCAACGTCCTGACTTTC.

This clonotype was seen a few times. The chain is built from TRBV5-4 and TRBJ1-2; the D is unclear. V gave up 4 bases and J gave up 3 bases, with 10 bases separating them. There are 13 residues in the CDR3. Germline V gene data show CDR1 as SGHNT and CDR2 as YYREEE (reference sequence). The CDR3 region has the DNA TGTGCCAGCAGCCTCCGGGGTGACTATGGCTACACCTTC. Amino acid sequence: CASSLRGDYGYTF.

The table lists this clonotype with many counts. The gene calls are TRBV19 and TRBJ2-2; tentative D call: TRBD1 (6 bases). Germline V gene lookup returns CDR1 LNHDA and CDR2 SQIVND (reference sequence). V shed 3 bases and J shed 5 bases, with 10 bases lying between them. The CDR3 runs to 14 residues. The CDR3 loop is CASSIWGQTGELFF. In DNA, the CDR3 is TGTGCCAGTAGTATCTGGGGGCAAACCGGGGAGCTGTTTTTT.

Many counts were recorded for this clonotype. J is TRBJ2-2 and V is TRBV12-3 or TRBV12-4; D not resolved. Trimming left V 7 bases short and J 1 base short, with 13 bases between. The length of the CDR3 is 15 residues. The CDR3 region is CASTSRALNTGELFF. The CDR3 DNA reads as TGTGCCAGCACCTCCCGGGCCCTGAACACCGGGGAGCTGTTTTTT.